The 20 T cell receptor beta chains in this list originate from one sample, sequenced in a study of T-cell memory formation after mild COVID-19 (dated by TCRdb to the early 2020s). Library generation was performed with 5' RACE. TCRdb shows the sequencer as Illumina NovaSeq 6000. In-frame beta chains were kept once TCRdb had trimmed the public reads at Q25 with fastp and called clones with MiXCR. Every distinct CDR3 protein forms one entry, paired with its most common genes and DNA. The sample table shows roughly 250,000 distinct CDR3 sequences, and roughly 17% are seen once. The biggest ten clones account for 3.5% of the sample. Sample: PBMCs or a T cell subset sorted from them (not recorded which). All receptors come from a man aged 18 to 35 who had mild COVID-19 (a few samples of this study predate the infection). The sample titles of this study are shuffled in the database, so cell type and time point are left out; the donor was told from shared clones.

The V gene is TRBV28, the J gene TRBJ2-3, with 7 bases aligning to TRBD2. There are 17 residues in the CDR3. CDR1 and CDR2 (germline): MDHEN, SYDVKM. V shed 0 bases, J shed 2 bases, and the junction held 8 bases outside the gene matches. CDR3 bases: TGTGCCAGCAGTTTATGGAGGCCTAGCGGAGACACAGATACGCAGTATTTT. It codes for CASSLWRPSGDTDTQYF. The variable domain in full, with the rest retrieved from reference TRBV28 and TRBJ2-3, is DVKVTQSSRYLVKRTGEKVFLECVQDMDHENMFWYRQDPGLGLRLIYFSYDVKMKEKGDIPEGYSVSREKKERFSLILESASTNQTSMYLCASSLWRPSGDTDTQYFGPGTRLTVL.

There are many counts of this clonotype. V is TRBV7-9 and J is TRBJ1-1, with a tentative D call TRBD1 (6 bases). The CDR3 has 13 residues. Per germline, CDR1 SEHNR and CDR2 FQNEAQ (reference sequence). V was shortened by 1 base and J by 5 bases, with 8 bases between the two germline ends. The CDR3 loop is CASSLEGGTEAFF. CDR3 DNA sequence: TGTGCCAGCAGCTTAGAAGGGGGTACTGAAGCTTTCTTT.

This sequence joins TRBV5-5 and TRBJ2-5; 9 bases line up with TRBD1. The CDR3 totals 15 residues. Trimming at V came to 6 bases and at J to 2 bases, leaving 8 bases not matched to a gene. CDR1 SGHKS and CDR2 YYEKEE come from the germline V gene (reference sequence). This CDR3 reads CASTLQGARQETQYF. The CDR3 DNA is TGTGCCAGCACCCTACAGGGGGCGCGACAAGAGACCCAGTACTTC.

This chain joins TRBV3-1 and TRBJ2-3; no definite D call. The V and J ends lost 0 bases and 6 bases respectively, with 7 bases between them. The CDR3 consists of 13 residues. Germline V lookup: CDR1 LGHDT, CDR2 YNNKEL (reference sequence). CDR3 protein: CASSQEPRDTQYF. Written as DNA, the CDR3 is TGTGCCAGCAGCCAAGAGCCACGGGATACGCAGTATTTT.

The chain has TRBV7-2 and TRBJ2-7; D is possibly TRBD2 (7 bases). The CDR3 is 15 amino acids. The germline gives CDR1 SGHTA, CDR2 FQGNSA. V shed 5 bases and J shed 2 bases, with 16 bases lying between them. The CDR3 DNA sequence: TGTGCCAGCAGCCCGGGGAGGGGGAGGACCTACGAGCAGTACTTC. Its protein product is CASSPGRGRTYEQYF.

Many counts were recorded for this clonotype. The V gene is TRBV4-1, the J gene TRBJ1-3; TRBD1 matches at 7 bases. After removal of 3 bases from V and 0 bases from J, the junction contained 2 bases not matched to a gene. Germline-derived CDR1 and CDR2 are MGHRA and YSYEKL. This CDR3 is built from 15 residues. The CDR3 spells CASSQDRYSGNTIYF. The CDR3, as DNA: TGCGCCAGCAGCCAGGACAGGTACTCTGGAAACACCATATATTTT.

The chain uses TRBV5-1 and TRBJ1-2; 8 nucleotides agree with TRBD1. In germline, CDR1 is SGHRS, CDR2 YFSETQ. After removal of 0 bases from V and 4 bases from J, the junction contained 5 bases not matched to a gene. This CDR3 region has 15 residues. CDR3 sequence reads: CASSLEGGQGYGYTF. The DNA for the CDR3 is TGCGCCAGCAGCTTGGAAGGAGGACAGGGCTATGGCTACACCTTC.

This clonotype was counted between two and nine times. J is TRBJ1-6 and V is TRBV7-9; 9 bases map to TRBD1. The ends lost 8 bases at V and 9 bases at J; junction bases unmatched: 5. The V gene's germline CDR1 is SEHNR and CDR2 FQNEAQ (reference sequence). The CDR3 runs 13 residues. CDR3 nucleotides: TGTGCCAGCGCCAGGACAGGGGTTTCACCCCTCCACTTT. This sequence encodes CASARTGVSPLHF.

This clonotype was found a few times. This chain connects TRBV29-1 to TRBJ2-5; possibly TRBD1 or TRBD2 for D (5 bases each). CDR3 length: 12 amino acids. Germline lookup yields CDR1 SQVTM and CDR2 ANQGSEA. Trimming removed 7 bases at V and 2 bases at J, with 11 bases between. CDR3 residues: CSGGGGQETQYF. In nucleotides, the CDR3 is TGCAGCGGCGGTGGGGGACAAGAGACCCAGTACTTC. The full variable domain, in which reference TRBV29-1 and TRBJ2-5 provide the parts outside the CDR3, is SAVISQKPSRDICQRGTSLTIQCQVDSQVTMMFWYRQQPGQSLTLIATANQGSEATYESGFVIDKFPISRPNLTFSTLTVSNMSPEDSSIYLCSGGGGQETQYFGPGTRLLVL.

This clonotype was seen more than once but under ten times. This chain uses TRBV21-1 with TRBJ1-5; TRBD1, the D gene given by the table, was not confirmed from the DNA. TRBV21-1 is marked as a pseudogene. The CDR3 totals 15 residues. In nucleotides, the CDR3 is TGTGCCAGCAGCAAAGACGACAGGGATCATCAGCCCCAGCATTTT. This codes for CASSKDDRDHQPQHF.

This clonotype has just a few counts. This chain links TRBV12-3 or TRBV12-4 with TRBJ1-1; 9 nucleotides agree with TRBD1. This CDR3 is built from 15 residues. With V trimmed by 7 bases and J by 4 bases, 10 bases remained unmatched. The CDR3 sequence is CASNLPTGGGTEAFF. Written as DNA, the CDR3 is TGTGCCAGCAACCTACCTACAGGGGGCGGCACTGAAGCTTTCTTT.

The rearrangement uses TRBV20-1 and TRBJ2-5; D is unresolved. The CDR3 extends over 11 amino acids. Trimming cost V 5 bases and J 1 base, with 5 bases left between them. Per the germline V gene, CDR1 is DFQATT and CDR2 is SNEGSKA (reference sequence). CDR3 sequence reads: CSAQFQETQYF. CDR3 coding DNA: TGCAGTGCTCAATTCCAAGAGACCCAGTACTTC.

This clonotype was seen many times. The chain combines TRBV4-2 with TRBJ2-5; 10 positions agree with TRBD2. The V gene end was trimmed by 2 bases and the J gene end by 5 bases; junction bases not matched to a gene: 8. Germline V gene data show CDR1 as LGHNA and CDR2 as YNFKEQ. CDR3 length: 16 amino acids. The CDR3 DNA follows: TGTGCCAGCAGCCAATTGAGCGGGGGGGCCGCCGAGACCCAGTACTTC. This translates into CASSQLSGGAAETQYF.

This chain links TRBV14 with TRBJ2-5; D not resolved. The germline CDR1 and CDR2 sequences are SGHDN and FVKESK. The CDR3 is 13 amino acids. Trimming took 1 base from V and 5 from J, leaving 8 bases between them. CDR3 in DNA: TGTGCCAGCAGCCAAGTTATAAGGGAGACCCAGTACTTC. Its protein product is CASSQVIRETQYF.

This clonotype was seen more than once but under ten times. The chain has TRBV6-8 and TRBJ2-1; D uncertain. CDR1 MNHGY and CDR2 SAAAGT come from the germline V gene. This CDR3 has 18 residues. V lost 2 bases and J 3 bases, leaving 20 bases between the germline ends. The CDR3 DNA sequence: TGTGCCAGCAGTTACCTCTACACCCTAAGTGCCTACTACAATGAGCAGTTCTTC. Residues: CASSYLYTLSAYYNEQFF.

This clonotype ranks as medium-sized. The junction shows a germline mismatch at one end, possibly a read error. The CDR3 region is CASSKDREATDTQYF. For the CDR3, the DNA is TGTGCCAGCAGCAAAGACAGGGAAGCGACAGATACGCAGTATTTT. This sequence joins TRBV4-2 and TRBJ2-3; TRBD1 aligns across 7 bases. Germline loops: CDR1 LGHNA, CDR2 YNFKEQ. The CDR3 has 15 amino acids.

The CDR3 loop is CASSLVGFDTEAFF. DNA for the CDR3: TGCGCCAGCAGCTTGGTTGGTTTCGACACTGAAGCTTTCTTT. V usage is TRBV5-1 and J usage is TRBJ1-1; D is unresolved. Germline V gives CDR1 SGHRS, CDR2 YFSETQ. This CDR3 has 14 residues. Trimming removed 0 bases at V and 3 bases at J, with 9 bases between.

This clonotype was observed a few times. The chain joins TRBV5-1 to TRBJ1-2; the D gene is possibly TRBD1 (5 bases). This CDR3 contains 14 residues. Germline V gene sequence: CDR1 SGHRS, CDR2 YFSETQ. V was trimmed by 7 bases and J by 3 bases, leaving 16 bases between them. The CDR3 bases are TGCGCCAGCCGCCGCGACAGTGTCTACTATGGCTACACCTTC. Translated: CASRRDSVYYGYTF.

This clonotype appeared many times. The CDR3 region has the DNA TGTGCCACCAGTGATTCGAGGGGGAATCAGCCCCAGCATTTT. Protein sequence: CATSDSRGNQPQHF. The chain is built from TRBV24-1 and TRBJ1-5; tentative D call: TRBD1 (6 bases). Trimming removed 2 bases from V and 4 bases from J, with 8 bases in between. The CDR3 has 14 amino acids. In germline, CDR1 is KGHDR, CDR2 SFDVKD.

This clonotype occurred a few times. The CDR3, as DNA: TGTGCCAGCAGCTTAGCGGGCAGGATCTACGAGCAGTACGTC. The encoded protein is CASSLAGRIYEQYV. The chain employs TRBV7-9 and TRBJ2-7; D not resolved. V gave up 0 bases and J gave up 3 bases, with 9 bases separating them. The CDR3 sequence is 14 residues long. The germline CDR1 and CDR2 sequences are SEHNR and FQNEAQ (reference sequence).